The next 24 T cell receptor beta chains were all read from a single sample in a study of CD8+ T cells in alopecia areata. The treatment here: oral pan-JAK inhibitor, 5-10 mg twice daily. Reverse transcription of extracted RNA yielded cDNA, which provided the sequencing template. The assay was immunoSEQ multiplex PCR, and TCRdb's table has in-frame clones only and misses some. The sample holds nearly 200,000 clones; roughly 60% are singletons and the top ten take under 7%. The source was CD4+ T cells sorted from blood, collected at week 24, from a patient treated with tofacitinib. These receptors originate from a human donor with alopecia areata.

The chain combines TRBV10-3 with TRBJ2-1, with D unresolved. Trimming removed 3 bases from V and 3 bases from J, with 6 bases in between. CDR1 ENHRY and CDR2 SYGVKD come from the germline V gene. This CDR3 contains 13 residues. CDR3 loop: CAISDSYYNEQFF. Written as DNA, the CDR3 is TGTGCCATCAGTGACAGTTACTACAATGAGCAGTTCTTC.

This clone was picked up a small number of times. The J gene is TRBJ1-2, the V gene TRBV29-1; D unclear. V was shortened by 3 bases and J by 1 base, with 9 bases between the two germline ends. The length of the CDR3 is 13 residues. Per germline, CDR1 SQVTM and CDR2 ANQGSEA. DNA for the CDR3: TGCAGCGTTGAGTCAGAGATTAACTATGGCTACACCTTC. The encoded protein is CSVESEINYGYTF.

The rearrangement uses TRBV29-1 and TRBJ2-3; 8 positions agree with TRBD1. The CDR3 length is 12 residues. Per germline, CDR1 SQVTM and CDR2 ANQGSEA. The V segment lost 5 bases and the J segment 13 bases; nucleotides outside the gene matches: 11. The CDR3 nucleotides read TGCAGCGTTAAATGGACCGGGACAGGCGAGTATTTT. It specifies CSVKWTGTGEYF.

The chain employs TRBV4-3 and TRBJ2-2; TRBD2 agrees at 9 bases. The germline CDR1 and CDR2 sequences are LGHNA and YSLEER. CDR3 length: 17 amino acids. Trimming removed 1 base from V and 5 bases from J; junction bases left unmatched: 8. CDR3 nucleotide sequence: TGCGCCAGCAGCCAAGGCGGGGGGGCCGCGCGTACCGGGGAGCTGTTTTTT. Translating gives CASSQGGGAARTGELFF.

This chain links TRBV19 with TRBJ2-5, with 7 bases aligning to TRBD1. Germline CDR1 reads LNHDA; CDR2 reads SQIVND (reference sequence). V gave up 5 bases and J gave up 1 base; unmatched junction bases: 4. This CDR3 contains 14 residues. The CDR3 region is CASSPYRGQETQYF. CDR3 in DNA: TGTGCCAGTAGTCCCTACAGGGGCCAAGAGACCCAGTACTTC.

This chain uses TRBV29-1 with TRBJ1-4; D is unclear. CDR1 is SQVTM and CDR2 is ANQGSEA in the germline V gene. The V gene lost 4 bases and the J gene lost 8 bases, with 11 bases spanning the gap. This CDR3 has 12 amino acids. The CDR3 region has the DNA TGCAGCGTTGTCGGGAGAGGGGAAAAACTGTTTTTT. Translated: CSVVGRGEKLFF. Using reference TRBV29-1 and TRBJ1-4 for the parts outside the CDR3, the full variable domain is SAVISQKPSRDICQRGTSLTIQCQVDSQVTMMFWYRQQPGQSLTLIATANQGSEATYESGFVIDKFPISRPNLTFSTLTVSNMSPEDSSIYLCSVVGRGEKLFFGSGTQLSVL.

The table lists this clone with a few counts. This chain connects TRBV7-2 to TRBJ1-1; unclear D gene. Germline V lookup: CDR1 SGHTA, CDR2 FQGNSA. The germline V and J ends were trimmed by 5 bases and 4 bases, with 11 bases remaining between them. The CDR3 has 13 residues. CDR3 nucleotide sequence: TGTGCCAGCAGCCTCGGGCCCGTCACTGAAGCTTTCTTT. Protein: CASSLGPVTEAFF.

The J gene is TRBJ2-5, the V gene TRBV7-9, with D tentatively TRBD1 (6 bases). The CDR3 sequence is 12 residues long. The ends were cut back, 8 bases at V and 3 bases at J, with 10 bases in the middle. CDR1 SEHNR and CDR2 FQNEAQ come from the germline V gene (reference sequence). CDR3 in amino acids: CASLQGEETQYF. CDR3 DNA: TGTGCCAGCCTACAGGGAGAAGAGACCCAGTACTTC. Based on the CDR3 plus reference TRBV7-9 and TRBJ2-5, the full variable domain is DTGVSQNPRHKITKRGQNVTFRCDPISEHNRLYWYRQTLGQGPEFLTYFQNEAQLEKSRLLSDRFSAERPKGSFSTLEIQRTEQGDSAMYLCASLQGEETQYFGPGTRLLVL.

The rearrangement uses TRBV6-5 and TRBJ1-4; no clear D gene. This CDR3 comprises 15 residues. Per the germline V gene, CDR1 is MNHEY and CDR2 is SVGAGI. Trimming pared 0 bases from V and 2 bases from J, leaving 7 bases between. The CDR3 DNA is TGTGCCAGCAGTTACTCCGGGTCGACTAATGAAAAACTGTTTTTT. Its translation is CASSYSGSTNEKLFF.

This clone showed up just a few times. CDR3 region: CASSYGQGAGSPLHF. The CDR3 nucleotides are TGTGCCAGCAGCTACGGACAGGGGGCTGGTTCACCCCTCCACTTT. The chain couples TRBV7-2 to TRBJ1-6; 11 bases match TRBD1. Germline V gene data show CDR1 as SGHTA and CDR2 as FQGNSA. V dropped 4 bases and J dropped 9; count of bases not matched to a gene: 5. This CDR3 has 15 amino acids.

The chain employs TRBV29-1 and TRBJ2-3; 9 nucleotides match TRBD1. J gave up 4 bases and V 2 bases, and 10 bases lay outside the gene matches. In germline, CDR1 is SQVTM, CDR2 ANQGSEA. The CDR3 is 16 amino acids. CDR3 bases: TGCAGCGTTGAAAAGGGGACAGGGCAGGGGGCAGATACGCAGTATTTT. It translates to CSVEKGTGQGADTQYF.

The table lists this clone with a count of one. The CDR3 DNA reads as TGTGCCAGCAGTGAGATGTTGCTAGGGTCCACAGATACGCAGTATTTT. It specifies CASSEMLLGSTDTQYF. The chain employs TRBV2 and TRBJ2-3; D gene ambiguous. This CDR3 contains 16 residues. The V gene's germline CDR1 is SNHLY and CDR2 FYNNEI. Trimming shortened V by 3 bases and J by 2 bases, and 15 bases separated the two germline ends.

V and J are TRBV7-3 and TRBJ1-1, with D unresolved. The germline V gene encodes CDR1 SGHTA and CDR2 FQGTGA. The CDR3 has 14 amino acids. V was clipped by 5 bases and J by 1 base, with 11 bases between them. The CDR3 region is CASSPSGWNTEAFF. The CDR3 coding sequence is TGTGCCAGCAGCCCCAGCGGATGGAACACTGAAGCTTTCTTT. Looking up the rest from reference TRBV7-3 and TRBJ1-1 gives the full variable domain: GAGVSQTPSNKVTEKGKYVELRCDPISGHTALYWYRQSLGQGPEFLIYFQGTGAADDSGLPNDRFFAVRPEGSVSTLKIQRTERGDSAVYLCASSPSGWNTEAFFGQGTRLTVV.

CDR3 region: CASSPTGNQPQHF. The CDR3 DNA is TGTGCCAGCAGTCCGACAGGGAATCAGCCCCAGCATTTT. This chain joins TRBV25-1 and TRBJ1-5; 7 bases align to TRBD1. The CDR3 totals 13 residues. V was pared by 5 bases and J by 4 bases, with 2 bases of the junction left unmatched. Germline V gene data show CDR1 as MGHDK and CDR2 as SYGVNS.

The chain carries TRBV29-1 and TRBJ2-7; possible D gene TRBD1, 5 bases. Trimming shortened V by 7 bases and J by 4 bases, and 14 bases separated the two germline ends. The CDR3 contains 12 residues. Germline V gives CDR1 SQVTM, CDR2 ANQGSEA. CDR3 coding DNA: TGCAGCGGGAAGACAGCTTCTTACGAGCAGTACTTC. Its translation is CSGKTASYEQYF.

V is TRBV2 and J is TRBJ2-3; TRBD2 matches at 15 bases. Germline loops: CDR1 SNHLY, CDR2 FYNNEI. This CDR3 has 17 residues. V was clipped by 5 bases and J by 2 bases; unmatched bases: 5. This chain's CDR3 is CASSTGTSGRFTDTQYF. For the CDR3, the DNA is TGTGCCAGCAGTACCGGGACTAGCGGGAGGTTCACAGATACGCAGTATTTT.

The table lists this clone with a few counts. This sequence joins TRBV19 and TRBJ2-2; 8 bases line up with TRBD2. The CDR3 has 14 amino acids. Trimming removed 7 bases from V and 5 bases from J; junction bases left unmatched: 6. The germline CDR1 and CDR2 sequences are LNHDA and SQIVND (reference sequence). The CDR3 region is CASTSGRRTGELFF. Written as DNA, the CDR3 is TGTGCCAGTACCAGCGGGAGAAGAACCGGGGAGCTGTTTTTT.

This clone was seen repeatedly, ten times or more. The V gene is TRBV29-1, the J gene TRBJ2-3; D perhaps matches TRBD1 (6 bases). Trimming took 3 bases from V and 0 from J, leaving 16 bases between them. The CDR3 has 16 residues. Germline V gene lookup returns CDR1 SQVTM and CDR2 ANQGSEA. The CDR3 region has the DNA TGCAGCGTTGAGGGTACAGGGCTCCCTAGCACAGATACGCAGTATTTT. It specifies CSVEGTGLPSTDTQYF.

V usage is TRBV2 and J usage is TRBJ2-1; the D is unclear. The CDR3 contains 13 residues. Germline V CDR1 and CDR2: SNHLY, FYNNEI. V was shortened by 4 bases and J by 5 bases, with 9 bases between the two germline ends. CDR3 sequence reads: CASSGFRDNEQFF. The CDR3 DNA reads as TGTGCCAGCAGTGGCTTCAGAGACAATGAGCAGTTCTTC.

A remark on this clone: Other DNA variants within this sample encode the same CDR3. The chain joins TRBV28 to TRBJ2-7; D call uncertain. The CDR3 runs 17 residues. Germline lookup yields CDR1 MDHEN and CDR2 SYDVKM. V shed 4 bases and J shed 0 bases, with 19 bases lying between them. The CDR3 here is CASSYDRAGPSSYEQYF. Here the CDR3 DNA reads TGTGCCAGCAGTTACGACCGGGCTGGACCTAGCTCCTACGAGCAGTACTTC.

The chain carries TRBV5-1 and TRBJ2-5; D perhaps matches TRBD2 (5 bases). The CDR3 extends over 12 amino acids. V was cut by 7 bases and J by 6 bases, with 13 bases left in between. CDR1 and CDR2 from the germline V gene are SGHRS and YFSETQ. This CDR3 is CASGESVQTQYF. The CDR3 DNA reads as TGCGCCAGCGGGGAGTCAGTGCAGACCCAGTACTTC.

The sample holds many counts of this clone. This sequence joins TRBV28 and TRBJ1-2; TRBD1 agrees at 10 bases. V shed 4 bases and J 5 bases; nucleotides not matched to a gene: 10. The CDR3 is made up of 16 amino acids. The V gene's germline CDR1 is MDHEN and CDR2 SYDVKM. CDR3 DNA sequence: TGTGCCAGCAGTTCCTTGACAGGGGGACAGGGGTATGGCTACACCTTC. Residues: CASSSLTGGQGYGYTF.

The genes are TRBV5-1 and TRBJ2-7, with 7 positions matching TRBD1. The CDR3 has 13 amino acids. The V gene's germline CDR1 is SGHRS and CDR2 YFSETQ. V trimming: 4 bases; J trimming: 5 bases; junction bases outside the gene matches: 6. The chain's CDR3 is CASSPRTGDEQYF. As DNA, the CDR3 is TGCGCCAGCAGCCCCCGGACAGGAGACGAGCAGTACTTC. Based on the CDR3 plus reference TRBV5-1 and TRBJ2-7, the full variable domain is KAGVTQTPRYLIKTRGQQVTLSCSPISGHRSVSWYQQTPGQGLQFLFEYFSETQRNKGNFPGRFSGRQFSNSRSEMNVSTLELGDSALYLCASSPRTGDEQYFGPGTRLTVT.

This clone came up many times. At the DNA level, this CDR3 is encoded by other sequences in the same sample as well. CDR3 sequence: CASSPTGGRETQYF. The CDR3 nucleotides are TGCGCCAGCAGCCCGACAGGGGGCCGGGAGACCCAGTACTTC. The chain carries TRBV5-1 and TRBJ2-5; TRBD1 aligns across 10 bases. This CDR3 region has 14 residues. Germline V gives CDR1 SGHRS, CDR2 YFSETQ. J lost 5 bases, V lost 4 bases, and 5 bases had no gene match.